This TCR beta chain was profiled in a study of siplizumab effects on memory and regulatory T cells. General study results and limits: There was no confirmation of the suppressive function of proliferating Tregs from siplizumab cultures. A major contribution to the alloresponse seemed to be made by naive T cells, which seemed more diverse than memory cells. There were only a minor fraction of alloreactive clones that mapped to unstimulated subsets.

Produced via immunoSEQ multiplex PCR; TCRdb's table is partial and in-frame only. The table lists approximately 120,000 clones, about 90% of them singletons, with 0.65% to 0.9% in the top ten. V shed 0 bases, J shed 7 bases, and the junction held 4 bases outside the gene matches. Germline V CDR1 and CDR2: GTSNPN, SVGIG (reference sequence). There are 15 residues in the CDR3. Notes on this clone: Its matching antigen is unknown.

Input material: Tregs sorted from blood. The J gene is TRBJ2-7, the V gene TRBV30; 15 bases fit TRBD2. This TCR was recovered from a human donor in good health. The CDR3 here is CAWSVGLAGGWEQYF. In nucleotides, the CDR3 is TGTGCCTGGAGTGTGGGACTAGCGGGAGGCTGGGAGCAGTACTTC.